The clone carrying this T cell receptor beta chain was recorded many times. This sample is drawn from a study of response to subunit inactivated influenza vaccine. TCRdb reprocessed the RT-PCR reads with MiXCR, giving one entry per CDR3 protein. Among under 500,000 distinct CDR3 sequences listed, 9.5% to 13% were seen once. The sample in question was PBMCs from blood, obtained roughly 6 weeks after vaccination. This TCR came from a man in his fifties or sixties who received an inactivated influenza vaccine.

The CDR3 sequence is CASSKTVTSRDEQFF. The CDR3 DNA reads as TGTGCCAGCAGCAAGACAGTAACCTCGCGGGATGAGCAGTTCTTC. The chain uses TRBV9 and TRBJ2-1, with D perhaps given as TRBD1 or TRBD2 (5 bases each). This CDR3 is built from 15 residues. The germline V gene encodes CDR1 SGDLS and CDR2 YYNGEE. The germline V and J ends were trimmed by 4 bases and 8 bases, with 19 bases remaining between them.